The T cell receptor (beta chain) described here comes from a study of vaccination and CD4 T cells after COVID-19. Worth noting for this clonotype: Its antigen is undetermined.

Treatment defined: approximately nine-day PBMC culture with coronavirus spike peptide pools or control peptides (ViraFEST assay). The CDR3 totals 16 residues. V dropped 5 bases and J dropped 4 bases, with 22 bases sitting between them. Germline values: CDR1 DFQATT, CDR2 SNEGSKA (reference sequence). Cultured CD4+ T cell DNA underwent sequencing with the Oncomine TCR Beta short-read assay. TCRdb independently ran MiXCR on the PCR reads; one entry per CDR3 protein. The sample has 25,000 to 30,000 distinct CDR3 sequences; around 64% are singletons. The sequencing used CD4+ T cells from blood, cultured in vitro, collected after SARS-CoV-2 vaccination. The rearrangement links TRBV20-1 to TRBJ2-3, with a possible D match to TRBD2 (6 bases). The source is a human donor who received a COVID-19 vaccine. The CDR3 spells CSAVRGTPRGADTQYF. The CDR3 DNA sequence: TGCAGTGCTGTACGCGGGACTCCGAGAGGTGCAGATACGCAGTATTTT.